This T cell receptor beta chain was captured in a study of cytomegalovirus exposure and HLA in healthy donors. Overall study findings and caveats: According to the study, 150 to 200 TCR beta chains were cytomegalovirus-associated. While the bulk of TCR sequences proved rare, some public TCRs turned up in many donors.

The CDR3 spans 12 residues. The germline V gene has CDR1 SGHNT and CDR2 YENEEA. Trimming left V 5 bases short and J 2 bases short, with 3 bases between. To note about this clone: Its antigen remains unidentified.

It was with 60 Vbeta and 13 Jbeta primers that the PCR ran. Only in-frame clones appear in the TCRdb table, and some are missing; sequencing was by immunoSEQ multiplex PCR. Here the sample spans hundreds of thousands of clones, approximately 80% being singletons. The sample was PBMCs. J is TRBJ2-2 and V is TRBV11-3; the D is unclear. This sequence originates from a girl between 10 and 17 years old in good health and CMV-seronegative. The CDR3 sequence is CASSLNTGELFF. In DNA, the CDR3 is TGTGCCAGCAGCCTCAACACCGGGGAGCTGTTTTTT.